These 30 T cell receptor beta chains share one sample of origin, sequenced in a study of shared clonotypes between healthy human individuals. Here immunoSEQ multiplex PCR was the method, and the copy in TCRdb shows in-frame clones only, minus some. Altogether approximately 940,000 clones are present, 76% being singletons, with the ten largest covering about 1.5%. Sequenced material: memory CD4+ T cells sorted from blood. Subset described: CD45RA-negative fraction. These receptors all stem from a man aged 18 to 29 in good health.

The genes are TRBV7-2 and TRBJ1-3; perhaps TRBD1 as D (6 bases). Trimming left V 0 bases short and J 3 bases short, with 12 bases between. This CDR3 comprises 16 residues. CDR1 is SGHTA, CDR2 FQGNSA, per germline. CDR3 nucleotide sequence: TGTGCCAGCAGCTTAGCATGGGGGGCAGGTGGAAACACCATATATTTT. Amino acids: CASSLAWGAGGNTIYF.

The rearrangement links TRBV21-1 to TRBJ2-5; the table's D gene call, TRBD1, was not cross checked with the DNA. TRBV21-1 is reported as a pseudogene. The CDR3 is 15 amino acids. The CDR3 DNA reads TGTGCCAGCAGCCCCGGGGAACAGGGGATCGCGACCCAGTACTTC. It specifies CASSPGEQGIATQYF.

This clone was seen just once. The chain links TRBV27 to TRBJ2-6; tentative D call: TRBD1 (5 bases). Germline values: CDR1 MNHEY, CDR2 SMNVEV (reference sequence). The CDR3 loop spans 15 amino acids. The ends were cut back, 3 bases at V and 2 bases at J, with 8 bases in the middle. CDR3 sequence: CASSLTEAGANVLTF. In DNA, the CDR3 is TGTGCCAGCAGTTTGACAGAGGCTGGGGCCAACGTCCTGACTTTC.

The chain is built from TRBV30 and TRBJ2-5, with 7 bases fitting TRBD2. The CDR3 runs to 13 residues. The V and J ends lost 3 bases and 6 bases, in that order; junction bases with no gene match: 7. The germline gives CDR1 GTSNPN, CDR2 SVGIG (reference sequence). The CDR3 DNA reads as TGTGCCTGGAGCTTAGCGGGCGGAAAGACCCAGTACTTC. Translation: CAWSLAGGKTQYF.

This clone was observed a handful of times. V gene TRBV2 combines with J gene TRBJ1-1; possibly TRBD1 for D (5 bases). From germline, CDR1 is SNHLY and CDR2 FYNNEI. The CDR3 runs to 14 residues. The V end lost 1 base, the J end lost 0 bases, and 6 bases lay between the germline ends. The CDR3 sequence: CASSEGGMNTEAFF. The CDR3 bases are TGTGCCAGCAGTGAAGGGGGGATGAACACTGAAGCTTTCTTT. The full variable domain, rest sourced from reference TRBV2 and TRBJ1-1, is EPEVTQTPSHQVTQMGQEVILRCVPISNHLYFYWYRQILGQKVEFLVSFYNNEISEKSEIFDDQFSVERPDGSNFTLKIRSTKLEDSAMYFCASSEGGMNTEAFFGQGTRLTVV.

CDR3 loop: CASRRRPLTQHF. CDR3 bases: TGTGCCAGCAGGCGCCGCCCTCTAACCCAGCATTTT. V is TRBV21-1 and J is TRBJ1-5. TRBV21-1 is a known pseudogene. This CDR3 is built from 12 residues.

The J gene is TRBJ2-2, the V gene TRBV2, with D unclear. Germline-derived CDR1 and CDR2 are SNHLY and FYNNEI. V was cut by 7 bases and J by 1 base, with 16 bases left in between. CDR3 size: 16 residues. The CDR3 DNA is TGTGCCAGCATATCCGGCCCGAGAGGGAACACCGGGGAGCTGTTTTTT. Its translation: CASISGPRGNTGELFF.

The gene calls are TRBV5-1 and TRBJ1-6, with D unresolved. CDR3 length: 14 amino acids. Between the trimmed V and J ends, which lost 1 base and 10 bases, there was a span of 12 bases. Germline V CDR1 and CDR2: SGHRS, YFSETQ. The CDR3 protein is CASSLITVGSPLHF. The CDR3 DNA follows: TGCGCCAGCAGCTTGATCACGGTAGGATCACCCCTCCACTTT.

The rearrangement links TRBV28 to TRBJ1-6; D is unresolved. Germline values: CDR1 MDHEN, CDR2 SYDVKM. This CDR3 is 18 amino acids long. V was cut by 3 bases and J by 0 bases, with 15 bases left in between. CDR3 in DNA: TGTGCCAGCAGTTTTGGTGCCCGGGGTAGCTCCTATAATTCACCCCTCCACTTT. Its translation is CASSFGARGSSYNSPLHF.

Only a few counts were recorded for this clone. CDR3 residues: CASSESEKFYEQYF. CDR3 in DNA: TGTGCCAGCAGTGAATCTGAGAAGTTCTACGAGCAGTACTTC. J is TRBJ2-7 and V is TRBV2; D remains unclear. CDR1 and CDR2 (germline): SNHLY, FYNNEI. Trimming pared 2 bases from V and 3 bases from J, leaving 11 bases between. CDR3 length: 14 residues.

The V and J genes are TRBV2 and TRBJ2-7; 8 bases map to TRBD2. CDR3 length: 15 amino acids. Germline values: CDR1 SNHLY, CDR2 FYNNEI. Unmatched junction bases numbered 10, after V lost 4 bases and J lost 5 bases. Written as DNA, the CDR3 is TGTGCCAGCAGTGTCCGTACTAGCGGAGCGGACGAGCAGTACTTC. Translating it yields CASSVRTSGADEQYF.

The chain recombines TRBV4-3 with TRBJ2-7; 7 positions match TRBD2. Germline-derived CDR1 and CDR2 are LGHNA and YSLEER. The CDR3 extends over 15 amino acids. J was trimmed by 2 bases and V by 0 bases; bases with no gene match: 4. CDR3 bases: TGCGCCAGCAGCCAAGATTGGGAGGGGCCCTACGAGCAGTACTTC. It encodes CASSQDWEGPYEQYF.

For this clone: The identical CDR3 is also encoded by other nucleotide sequences in the sample. The rearrangement uses TRBV20-1 and TRBJ1-1, with D unclear. The CDR3 totals 11 residues. V gave up 7 bases and J gave up 1 base, with 7 bases separating them. The V gene's germline CDR1 is DFQATT and CDR2 SNEGSKA (reference sequence). The CDR3 DNA is TGCAGTGTACCAGGGAACACTGAAGCTTTCTTT. Residues: CSVPGNTEAFF.

This chain uses TRBV11-2 with TRBJ2-1, with TRBD1 identical over 9 bases. CDR3 length: 14 residues. CDR1 and CDR2 from the germline V gene are SGHAT and FQNNGV. The CDR3 region is CATGPTGGYNEQFF. The CDR3 nucleotides are TGTGCGACTGGGCCGACAGGGGGCTACAATGAGCAGTTCTTC.

The V and J genes are TRBV5-4 and TRBJ2-7; D is perhaps TRBD1 or TRBD2 (5 bases each). Germline CDR1 is SGHNT and CDR2 is YYREEE (reference sequence). There are 15 residues in the CDR3. V gave up 2 bases and J gave up 0 bases, with 12 bases separating them. CDR3 protein: CASSFTGTASYEQYF. Here the CDR3 DNA reads TGTGCCAGCAGCTTTACCGGGACGGCCTCCTACGAGCAGTACTTC. Combining the CDR3 with reference TRBV5-4 and TRBJ2-7 gives the whole variable domain ETGVTQSPTHLIKTRGQQVTLRCSSQSGHNTVSWYQQALGQGPQFIFQYYREEENGRGNFPPRFSGLQFPNYSSELNVNALELDDSALYLCASSFTGTASYEQYFGPGTRLTVT.

The J gene is TRBJ1-3, the V gene TRBV28; D is unresolved. V was clipped by 2 bases and J by 0 bases, with 11 bases between them. Germline loops: CDR1 MDHEN, CDR2 SYDVKM. The CDR3 has 16 residues. The CDR3 sequence is CASSLASAISGNTIYF. DNA of the CDR3: TGTGCCAGCAGTTTAGCGTCAGCAATCTCTGGAAACACCATATATTTT.

This clone was detected a few times. The chain uses TRBV30 and TRBJ1-1; D gene uncertain. V gave up 5 bases and J gave up 11 bases, with 15 bases separating them. The CDR3 has 11 residues. Germline lookup yields CDR1 GTSNPN and CDR2 SVGIG (reference sequence). The CDR3 here is CAWRSPRGAFF. The CDR3 DNA reads TGTGCCTGGCGCAGTCCAAGAGGGGCTTTCTTT.

The V gene is TRBV2, the J gene TRBJ1-6; D unclear. The CDR3 has 15 amino acids. Germline lookup yields CDR1 SNHLY and CDR2 FYNNEI. Trimming took off 2 bases at V and 7 bases at J, with 12 bases between the two ends. CDR3 loop: CASSEQGLGNSPLHF. Here the CDR3 DNA reads TGTGCCAGCAGTGAACAAGGGCTAGGCAATTCACCCCTCCACTTT.

The V call is TRBV7-2, the J call TRBJ2-1, with 12 positions matching TRBD2. After removal of 1 base from V and 9 bases from J, the junction contained 10 bases not matched to a gene. The germline gives CDR1 SGHTA, CDR2 FQGNSA. The CDR3 is 17 amino acids. CDR3 region: CASSLVASGGVAGEQFF. CDR3 bases: TGTGCCAGCAGCTTAGTCGCTAGCGGGGGGGTAGCGGGTGAGCAGTTCTTC. The complete variable domain, with remaining parts taken from reference TRBV7-2 and TRBJ2-1, reads GAGVSQSPSNKVTEKGKDVELRCDPISGHTALYWYRQSLGQGLEFLIYFQGNSAPDKSGLPSDRFSAERTGGSVSTLTIQRTQQEDSAVYLCASSLVASGGVAGEQFFGPGTRLTVL.

The gene calls are TRBV30 and TRBJ2-5; D may correspond to TRBD1 or TRBD2 (5 bases each). Trimming took 8 bases from V and 4 from J, leaving 11 bases between them. The CDR3 contains 11 residues. Germline values: CDR1 GTSNPN, CDR2 SVGIG (reference sequence). The CDR3 DNA reads TGTGCCCACGGGGCTGGAGAGACCCAGTACTTC. It codes for CAHGAGETQYF.

In its sample, this clone was seen a few times. The chain links TRBV20-1 to TRBJ1-1; D ambiguous. The CDR3 has 11 residues. Germline V gives CDR1 DFQATT, CDR2 SNEGSKA (reference sequence). Trimming shortened V by 5 bases and J by 4 bases, and 8 bases separated the two germline ends. The CDR3 reads CSALNPTEAFF. The CDR3 DNA follows: TGCAGTGCTCTAAATCCCACTGAAGCTTTCTTT.

V gene TRBV7-9 combines with J gene TRBJ1-4; TRBD1 might be the D (6 bases). The V end lost 0 bases, the J end lost 8 bases, and 10 bases lay between the germline ends. CDR3 size: 14 residues. Germline CDR1 and CDR2: SEHNR and FQNEAQ (reference sequence). CDR3 in DNA: TGTGCCAGCAGCTTAGCGGGACAATACGAAAAACTGTTTTTT. Its protein product is CASSLAGQYEKLFF.

The chain employs TRBV21-1 and TRBJ1-2. TRBV21-1 is an annotated pseudogene. CDR3 length equals 15 residues. DNA of the CDR3: TGTGCCAGCAGCAAAGCTTTTGAGTTGAGCTATGGCTACACCTTC. Translating it yields CASSKAFELSYGYTF.

This clone was detected only a few times. The chain carries TRBV5-3 and TRBJ1-5; D is uncertain. TRBV5-3 is flagged as an ORF with uncertain function. Deletions cut 5 bases from V and 5 bases from J, with 5 bases between. The length of the CDR3 is 11 residues. DNA of the CDR3: TGTGCCAGAAGTGGAGATCAGCCCCAGCATTTT. It translates to CARSGDQPQHF.

The rearrangement uses TRBV11-2 and TRBJ2-1; TRBD1 or TRBD2 may be the D gene (6 bases each). The V gene lost 3 bases and the J gene lost 1 base, with 13 bases spanning the gap. Germline V CDR1 and CDR2: SGHAT, FQNNGV. The CDR3 runs 16 residues. Here the CDR3 reads CASSFGPGASYNEQFF. As DNA, the CDR3 is TGTGCCAGCAGCTTTGGTCCGGGGGCATCCTACAATGAGCAGTTCTTC. Using reference TRBV11-2 and TRBJ2-1 for the parts outside the CDR3, the full variable domain is EAGVAQSPRYKIIEKRQSVAFWCNPISGHATLYWYQQILGQGPKLLIQFQNNGVVDDSQLPKDRFSAERLKGVDSTLKIQPAKLEDSAVYLCASSFGPGASYNEQFFGPGTRLTVL.

The rearrangement joins TRBV6-1 to TRBJ2-1, with D perhaps matching TRBD1 or TRBD2 (6 bases each). CDR1 is MNHNS, CDR2 SASEGT, per germline. The CDR3 has 16 amino acids. The V gene lost 0 bases and the J gene lost 1 base, with 10 bases spanning the gap. The CDR3 bases are TGTGCCAGCAGTGAAGCGGAGGGGGGATCCTACAATGAGCAGTTCTTC. It specifies CASSEAEGGSYNEQFF.

This chain joins TRBV9 and TRBJ1-4; 7 bases agree with TRBD1. The V gene's germline CDR1 is SGDLS and CDR2 YYNGEE. The CDR3 length is 15 residues. J lost 3 bases, V lost 3 bases, and 5 bases had no gene match. The CDR3 DNA reads TGTGCCAGCAGCGCCTCGACAGGGCCTAATGAAAAACTGTTTTTT. Translating it yields CASSASTGPNEKLFF.

V usage is TRBV6-5 and J usage is TRBJ2-3; D gene unclear. This CDR3 has 12 residues. The V and J ends lost 5 bases and 5 bases respectively, with 8 bases between them. Germline V CDR1 and CDR2: MNHEY, SVGAGI. Here the CDR3 DNA reads TGTGCCAGCAGTCCTGCTGGAGATACGCAGTATTTT. This sequence encodes CASSPAGDTQYF.

V and J are TRBV7-2 and TRBJ2-7; TRBD1 is a possible D gene (5 bases). CDR1 SGHTA and CDR2 FQGNSA come from the germline V gene. V was clipped by 1 base and J by 0 bases, with 7 bases between them. CDR3 length: 14 amino acids. For the CDR3, the DNA is TGTGCCAGCAGCTTAGTGGGGCCCTCCTACGAGCAGTACTTC. Translating it yields CASSLVGPSYEQYF.

This clone was counted a single time. The sample holds other DNA sequences that translate to the same CDR3. The chain recombines TRBV6-1 with TRBJ1-2; a possible D gene is TRBD1 (5 bases). The CDR3 is made up of 12 amino acids. Germline V gives CDR1 MNHNS, CDR2 SASEGT. Trimming took 2 bases from V and 5 from J, leaving 6 bases between them. CDR3 loop: CASSERGYGYTF. The CDR3 nucleotides are TGTGCCAGCAGTGAAAGGGGATATGGCTACACCTTC.